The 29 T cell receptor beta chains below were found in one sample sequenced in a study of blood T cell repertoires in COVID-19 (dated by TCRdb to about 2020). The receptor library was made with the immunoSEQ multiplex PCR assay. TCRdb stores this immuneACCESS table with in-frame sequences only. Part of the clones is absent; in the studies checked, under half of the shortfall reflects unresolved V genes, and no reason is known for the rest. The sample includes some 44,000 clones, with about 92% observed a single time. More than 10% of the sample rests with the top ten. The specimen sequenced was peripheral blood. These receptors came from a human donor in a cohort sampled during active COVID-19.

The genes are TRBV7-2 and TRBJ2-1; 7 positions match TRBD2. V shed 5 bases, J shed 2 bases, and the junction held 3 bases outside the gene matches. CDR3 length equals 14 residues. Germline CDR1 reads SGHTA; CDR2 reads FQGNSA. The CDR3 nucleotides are TGTGCCAGCAGCCCTAGCGGACCCTACAATGAGCAGTTCTTC. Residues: CASSPSGPYNEQFF.

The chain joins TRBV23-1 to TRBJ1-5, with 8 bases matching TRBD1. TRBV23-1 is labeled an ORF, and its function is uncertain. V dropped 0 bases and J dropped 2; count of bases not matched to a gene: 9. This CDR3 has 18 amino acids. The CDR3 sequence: CASSQSTQGAGGNQPQHF. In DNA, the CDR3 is TGCGCCAGCAGTCAATCGACCCAGGGGGCGGGAGGCAATCAGCCCCAGCATTTT.

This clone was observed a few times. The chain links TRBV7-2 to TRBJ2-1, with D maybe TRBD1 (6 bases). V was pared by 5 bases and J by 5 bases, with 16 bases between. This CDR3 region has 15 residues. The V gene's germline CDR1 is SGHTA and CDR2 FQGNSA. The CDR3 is CASSASRGRNNEQFF. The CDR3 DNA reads TGTGCCAGCAGCGCGAGCAGGGGAAGGAACAATGAGCAGTTCTTC.

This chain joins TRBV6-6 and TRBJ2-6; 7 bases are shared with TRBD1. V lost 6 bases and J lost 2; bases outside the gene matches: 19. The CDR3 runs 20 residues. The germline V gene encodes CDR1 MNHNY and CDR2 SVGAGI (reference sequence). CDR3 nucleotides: TGTGCCAGCAGCACCCCCAGCCCGGGACAGTCTGTGGCTGGGGCCAACGTCCTGACTTTC. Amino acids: CASSTPSPGQSVAGANVLTF.

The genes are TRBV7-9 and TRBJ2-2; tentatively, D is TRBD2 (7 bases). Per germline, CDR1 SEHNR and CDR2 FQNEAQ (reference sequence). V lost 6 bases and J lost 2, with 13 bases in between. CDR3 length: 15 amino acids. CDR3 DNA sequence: TGTGCCAGCAGGGCGGCGGGGGCTAACACCGGGGAGCTGTTTTTT. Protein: CASRAAGANTGELFF.

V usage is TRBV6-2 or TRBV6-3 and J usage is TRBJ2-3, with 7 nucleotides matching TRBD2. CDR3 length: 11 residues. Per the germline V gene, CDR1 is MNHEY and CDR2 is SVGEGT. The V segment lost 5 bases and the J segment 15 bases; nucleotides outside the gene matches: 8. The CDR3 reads CASSVGLTEYF. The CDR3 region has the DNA TGTGCCAGCAGTGTGGGACTAACTGAATATTTT.

In DNA form, the CDR3 reads TGCGCCAGCAGCCGGACAGGTAGTCAAGAGACCCAGTACTTC. The encoded protein is CASSRTGSQETQYF. The chain joins TRBV5-1 to TRBJ2-5; 7 nucleotides match TRBD1. The germline CDR1 and CDR2 sequences are SGHRS and YFSETQ. CDR3 length equals 14 residues. Losses at the gene ends were 4 bases for V and 2 bases for J; bases not matched to a gene: 5.

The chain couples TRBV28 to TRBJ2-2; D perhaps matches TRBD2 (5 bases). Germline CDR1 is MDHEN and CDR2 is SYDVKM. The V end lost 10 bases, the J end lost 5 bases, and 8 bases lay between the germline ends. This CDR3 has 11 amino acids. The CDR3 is CATRGTGELFF. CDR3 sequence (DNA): TGTGCCACCCGGGGAACCGGGGAGCTGTTTTTT.

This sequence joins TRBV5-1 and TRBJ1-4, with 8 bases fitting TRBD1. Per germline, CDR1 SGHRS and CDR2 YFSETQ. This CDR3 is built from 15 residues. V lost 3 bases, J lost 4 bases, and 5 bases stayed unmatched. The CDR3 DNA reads TGCGCCAGCAGCTGGACAGGGCTTAATAATGAAAAACTGTTTTTT. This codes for CASSWTGLNNEKLFF.

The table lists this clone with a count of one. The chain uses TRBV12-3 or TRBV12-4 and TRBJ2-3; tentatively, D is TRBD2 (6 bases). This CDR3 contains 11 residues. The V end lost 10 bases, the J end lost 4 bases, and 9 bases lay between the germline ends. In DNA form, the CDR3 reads TGTGCCACCAGGAGGGCAGATACGCAGTATTTT. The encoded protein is CATRRADTQYF.

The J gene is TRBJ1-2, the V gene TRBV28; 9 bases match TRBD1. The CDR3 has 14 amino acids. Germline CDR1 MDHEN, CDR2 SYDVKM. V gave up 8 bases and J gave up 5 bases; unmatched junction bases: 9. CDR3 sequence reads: CASRKQGAVYGYTF. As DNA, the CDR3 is TGTGCCAGCCGTAAACAGGGGGCAGTGTATGGCTACACCTTC.

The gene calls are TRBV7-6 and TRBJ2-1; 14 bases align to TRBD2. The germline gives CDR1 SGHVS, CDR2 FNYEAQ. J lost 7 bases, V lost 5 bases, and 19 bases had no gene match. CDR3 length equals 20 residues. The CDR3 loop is CASSLPPGLAGARDGNEQFF. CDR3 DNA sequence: TGTGCCAGCAGCCTGCCTCCGGGACTAGCGGGAGCCAGGGATGGGAATGAGCAGTTCTTC. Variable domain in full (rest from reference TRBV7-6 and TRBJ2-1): GAGVSQSPRYKVTKRGQDVALRCDPISGHVSLYWYRQALGQGPEFLTYFNYEAQQDKSGLPNDRFSAERPEGSISTLTIQRTEQRDSAMYRCASSLPPGLAGARDGNEQFFGPGTRLTVL.

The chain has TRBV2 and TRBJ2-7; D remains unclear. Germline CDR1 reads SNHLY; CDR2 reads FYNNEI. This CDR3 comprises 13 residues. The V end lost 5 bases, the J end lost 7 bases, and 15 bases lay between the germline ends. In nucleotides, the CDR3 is TGTGCCAGCAGTTACGATTTGGCAGATGAGCAGTACTTC. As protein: CASSYDLADEQYF.

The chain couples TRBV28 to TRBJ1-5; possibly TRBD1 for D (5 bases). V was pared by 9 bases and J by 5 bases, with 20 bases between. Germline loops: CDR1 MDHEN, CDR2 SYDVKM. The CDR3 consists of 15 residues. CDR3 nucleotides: TGTGCCAGGAAAGCAATCACAGTCAGGGATCAGCCCCAGCATTTT. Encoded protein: CARKAITVRDQPQHF.

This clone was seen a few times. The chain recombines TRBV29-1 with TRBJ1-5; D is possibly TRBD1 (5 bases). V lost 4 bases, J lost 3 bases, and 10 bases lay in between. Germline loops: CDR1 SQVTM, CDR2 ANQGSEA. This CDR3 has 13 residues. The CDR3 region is CSVARGVNQPQHF. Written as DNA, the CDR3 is TGCAGCGTTGCTCGGGGGGTCAATCAGCCCCAGCATTTT.

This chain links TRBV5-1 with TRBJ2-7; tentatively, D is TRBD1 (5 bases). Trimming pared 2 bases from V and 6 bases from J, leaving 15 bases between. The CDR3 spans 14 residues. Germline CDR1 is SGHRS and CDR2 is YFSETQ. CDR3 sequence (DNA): TGCGCCAGCAGCTTAACAGGCGGCTCCGTCGAGCAGTACTTC. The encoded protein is CASSLTGGSVEQYF.

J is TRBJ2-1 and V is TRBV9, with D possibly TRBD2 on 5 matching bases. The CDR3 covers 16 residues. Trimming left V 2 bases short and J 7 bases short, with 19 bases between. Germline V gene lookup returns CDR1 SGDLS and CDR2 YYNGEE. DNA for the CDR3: TGTGCCAGCAGCGTCCTCCCCACGGGATCGCAAAATGAGCAGTTCTTC. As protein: CASSVLPTGSQNEQFF.

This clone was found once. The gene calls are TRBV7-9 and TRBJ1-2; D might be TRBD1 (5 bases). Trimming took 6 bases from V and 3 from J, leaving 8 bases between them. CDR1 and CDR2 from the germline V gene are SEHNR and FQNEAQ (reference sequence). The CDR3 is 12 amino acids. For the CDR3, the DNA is TGTGCCAGCAGGGGACTCGACTATGGCTACACCTTC. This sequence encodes CASRGLDYGYTF.

Here the CDR3 DNA reads TGCGCCAGCAGCGTGGATCACTCTGGGGCCAACGTCCTGACTTTC. Its protein is CASSVDHSGANVLTF. The V call is TRBV5-1, the J call TRBJ2-6; D unclear. CDR1 SGHRS and CDR2 YFSETQ come from the germline V gene. The CDR3 runs 15 residues. Trimming took 4 bases from V and 0 from J, leaving 8 bases between them. The full variable domain, rest sourced from reference TRBV5-1 and TRBJ2-6, is KAGVTQTPRYLIKTRGQQVTLSCSPISGHRSVSWYQQTPGQGLQFLFEYFSETQRNKGNFPGRFSGRQFSNSRSEMNVSTLELGDSALYLCASSVDHSGANVLTFGAGSRLTVL.

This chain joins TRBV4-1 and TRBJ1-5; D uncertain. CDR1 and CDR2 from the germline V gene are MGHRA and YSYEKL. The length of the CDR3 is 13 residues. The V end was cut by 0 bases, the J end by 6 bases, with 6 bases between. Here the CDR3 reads CASSQEESQPQHF. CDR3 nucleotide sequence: TGCGCCAGCAGCCAAGAGGAGAGTCAGCCCCAGCATTTT.

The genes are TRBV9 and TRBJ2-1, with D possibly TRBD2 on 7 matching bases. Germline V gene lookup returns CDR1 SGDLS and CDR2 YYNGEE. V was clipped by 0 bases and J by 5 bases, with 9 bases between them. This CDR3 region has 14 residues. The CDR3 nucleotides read TGTGCCAGCAGCGTAGGAGGGGGGGACAATGAGCAGTTCTTC. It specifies CASSVGGGDNEQFF.

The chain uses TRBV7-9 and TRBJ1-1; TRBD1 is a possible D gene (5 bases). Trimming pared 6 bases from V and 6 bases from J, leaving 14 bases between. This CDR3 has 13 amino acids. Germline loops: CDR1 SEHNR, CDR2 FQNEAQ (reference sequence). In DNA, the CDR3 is TGTGCCAGCAGTAGGCGGCAGGGCCCTGAAGCTTTCTTT. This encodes CASSRRQGPEAFF.

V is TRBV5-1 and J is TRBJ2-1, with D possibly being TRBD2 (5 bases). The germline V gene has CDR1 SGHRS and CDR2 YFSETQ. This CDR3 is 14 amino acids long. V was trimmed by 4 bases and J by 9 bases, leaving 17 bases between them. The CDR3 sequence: CASSRRAARGEQFF. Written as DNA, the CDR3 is TGCGCCAGCAGCAGGCGGGCCGCCCGTGGTGAGCAGTTCTTC.

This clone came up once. CDR3 protein: CASSLQQGSNIQYF. As DNA, the CDR3 is TGTGCCAGCAGCTTGCAGCAGGGTTCAAACATTCAGTACTTC. The chain recombines TRBV5-6 with TRBJ2-4; maybe TRBD1 (5 bases). This CDR3 has 14 residues. CDR1 SGHDT and CDR2 YYEEEE come from the germline V gene. The ends were cut back, 1 base at V and 6 bases at J, with 11 bases in the middle.

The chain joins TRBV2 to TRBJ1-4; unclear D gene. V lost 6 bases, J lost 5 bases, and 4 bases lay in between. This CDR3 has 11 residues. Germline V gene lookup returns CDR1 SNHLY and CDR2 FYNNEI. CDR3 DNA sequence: TGTGCCAGCAGCGTCAATGAAAAACTGTTTTTT. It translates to CASSVNEKLFF. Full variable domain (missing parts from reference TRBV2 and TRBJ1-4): EPEVTQTPSHQVTQMGQEVILRCVPISNHLYFYWYRQILGQKVEFLVSFYNNEISEKSEIFDDQFSVERPDGSNFTLKIRSTKLEDSAMYFCASSVNEKLFFGSGTQLSVL.

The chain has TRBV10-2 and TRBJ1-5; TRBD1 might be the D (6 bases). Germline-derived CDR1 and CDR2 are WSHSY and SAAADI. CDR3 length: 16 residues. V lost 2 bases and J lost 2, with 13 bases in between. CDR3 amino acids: CASSEGTGTGNQPQHF. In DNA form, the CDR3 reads TGCGCCAGCAGTGAGGGAACAGGGACGGGCAATCAGCCCCAGCATTTT.

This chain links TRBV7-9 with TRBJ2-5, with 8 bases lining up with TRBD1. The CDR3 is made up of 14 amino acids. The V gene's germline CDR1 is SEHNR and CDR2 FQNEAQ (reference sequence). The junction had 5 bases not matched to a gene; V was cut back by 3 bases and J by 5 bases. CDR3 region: CASSFGQGAETQYF. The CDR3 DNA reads TGTGCCAGCAGCTTCGGACAGGGAGCGGAGACCCAGTACTTC.

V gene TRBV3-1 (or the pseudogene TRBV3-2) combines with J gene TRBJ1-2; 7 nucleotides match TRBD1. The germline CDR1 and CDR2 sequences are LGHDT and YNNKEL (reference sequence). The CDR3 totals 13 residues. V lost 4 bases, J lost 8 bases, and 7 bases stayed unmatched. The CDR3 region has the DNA TGTGCCAGCAGCCGCTTCGGACAGGACGGCTACACCTTC. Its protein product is CASSRFGQDGYTF.

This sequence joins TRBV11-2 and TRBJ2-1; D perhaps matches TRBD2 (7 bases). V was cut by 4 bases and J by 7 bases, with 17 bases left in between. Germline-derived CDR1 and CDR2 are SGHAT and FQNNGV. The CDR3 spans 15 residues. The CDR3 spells CASSSLRGAKNEQFF. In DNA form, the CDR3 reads TGTGCCAGCAGCTCTCTTCGGGGGGCCAAGAATGAGCAGTTCTTC. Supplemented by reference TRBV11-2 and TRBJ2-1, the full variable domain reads EAGVAQSPRYKIIEKRQSVAFWCNPISGHATLYWYQQILGQGPKLLIQFQNNGVVDDSQLPKDRFSAERLKGVDSTLKIQPAKLEDSAVYLCASSSLRGAKNEQFFGPGTRLTVL.